This TCR beta chain appears in the sequencing data of a study of blood T cells in healthy people across ages. General study findings and limits: Observed TCR beta diversity per million T cells went down as age went up. This fall followed a roughly linear course with age.

With a J-beta primer mix and a sample-barcoded 5' primer, a second PCR ran about 7 to 12 cycles. TCRdb called the 5' RACE reads again in MiXCR, with one record for every CDR3 protein. This sample carries more than 750,000 distinct CDR3 sequences, under 35% of them seen once, and the ten largest clones take roughly 10%. The germline V gene has CDR1 DFQATT and CDR2 SNEGSKA (reference sequence). V shed 6 bases and J shed 8 bases, with 19 bases lying between them. The length of the CDR3 is 13 residues. This clonotype occurred a few times. Its antigen is undetermined. The same sample was also studied in work on T cells of mothers and their children. From that report: From each mother came over 9.5 million TCR beta CDR3 reads, and from each child came a few million. With unrelated pairs as the comparison, related mother-child pairs had a slightly higher overlap that was not significant. No clone of persistent microchimeric T cells was detected.

The V and J genes are TRBV20-1 and TRBJ1-1; tentative D call: TRBD1 (5 bases). This clonotype was sampled from a woman in her thirties or forties in good health. The specimen sequenced was blood. The CDR3 spells CSASIAGRREAFF. CDR3 nucleotide sequence: TGCAGTGCCTCGATCGCAGGGAGGCGCGAAGCTTTCTTT.